The clone carrying this TCR beta chain was recorded once. Assay: immunoSEQ multiplex PCR; the TCRdb copy retains only in-frame clones and omits some. The sample lists under 350,000 clones; 65% to 90% were seen once. Trimming left V 5 bases short and J 2 bases short, with 13 bases between. The CDR3 length is 14 residues. CDR1 and CDR2 from the germline V gene are SGHTA and FQGNSA. This entry is derived from a study of blood T cell repertoires in COVID-19. Study context: Some COVID-19 samples were acute and others convalescent; all came from the United States, Italy and Spain.

Self-reported history from a screening survey and questionnaire set each donor's cohort. The sequenced sample consisted of PBMCs or T cells enriched from blood (not recorded which). The clonotype comes from a woman in her thirties or forties with acute COVID-19. The chain has TRBV7-2 and TRBJ2-7; a weak D match, TRBD2 (6 bases). CDR3 sequence: CASSPNSGPYEQYF. CDR3 nucleotides: TGTGCCAGCAGCCCAAATAGCGGCCCCTACGAGCAGTACTTC. Supplemented by reference TRBV7-2 and TRBJ2-7, the full variable domain reads GAGVSQSPSNKVTEKGKDVELRCDPISGHTALYWYRQSLGQGLEFLIYFQGNSAPDKSGLPSDRFSAERTGGSVSTLTIQRTQQEDSAVYLCASSPNSGPYEQYFGPGTRLTVT.